This TCR beta chain was retrieved from a study of blood T cell repertoires in COVID-19. About the research overall: From T cells, B-cell-depleted T cells, or PBMCs came the material, which was cDNA or gDNA.

Across 24 US areas, participants ranged in age from about 18 to 100 years. Participants had their cohort set by participant-reported clinical history. Data came from immunoSEQ multiplex PCR; TCRdb stores just in-frame clones and leaves some out. Of about 380,000 clones listed, more than 75% are singletons. The TCR comes from a woman in her late teens or twenties who had recovered from COVID-19. Sequences were obtained from PBMCs or T cells enriched from blood (not recorded which).

CDR3 region: CASSLRAGGAEVTNVLTF. In DNA, the CDR3 is TGTGCCAGCTCACTAAGGGCGGGGGGCGCAGAGGTTACCAACGTCCTGACTTTC. The chain uses TRBV18 and TRBJ2-6, with TRBD2 matching 8 bases. The CDR3 length is 18 residues. Germline values: CDR1 KGHSH, CDR2 LQKENI. The junction had 16 bases not matched to a gene; V was cut back by 4 bases and J by 8 bases.